A selection of T cell receptor beta chains follows, all from one sample in a study of T cell responses to AZD1222 COVID-19 vaccine. Clones were read by immunoSEQ multiplex PCR, and TCRdb kept only the in-frame ones, dropping some. The table lists approximately 150,000 clones, about nine tenths of them singletons. The sequencing used peripheral blood, collected on day 0 of AZD1222 vaccination. All receptors derive from an adult in good health. Each CDR3 is given with its conserved first and last residue. The D gene is left open where the match is weak. Expanded clones get a size class; other rows say once, few or many, or leave the size out.

j_call,clone_size,v_call,d_call,cdr3_nt,cdr3_aa
TRBJ2-7,.,TRBV7-6,.,TGTGCCAGCAGCTTAGCGTATGGTGGCAGTCTCCACGAGCAGTACTTC,CASSLAYGGSLHEQYF
TRBJ2-3,.,TRBV28,TRBD2,TGTGCCAGCAGTTTCCCTTTGACTAAGCGGGAGGTCGCAGATACGCAGTATTTT,CASSFPLTKREVADTQYF
TRBJ2-7,.,TRBV10-1,.,TGCGCCAGCAGTGATCCGGGAGTCTACGAGCAGTACTTC,CASSDPGVYEQYF
TRBJ2-1,.,TRBV11-3,TRBD1,TGTGCCAGCAGCTTAGCCTCGACAGGGGATGAACAGTTCTTC,CASSLASTGDEQFF
TRBJ1-5,.,TRBV2,TRBD1,TGTGCCAGCAGTCTACAGGGGGTAGGACAGCCCCAGCATTTT,CASSLQGVGQPQHF
TRBJ1-2,once,TRBV6-6,TRBD1,TGTGCCAGCAGTTACGGGACAGTCTATGGCTACACCTTC,CASSYGTVYGYTF
TRBJ1-1,.,TRBV4-2,TRBD1,TGTGCCAGCAGCCGGACCCAAACAGGGGGCAACACTGAAGCTTTCTTT,CASSRTQTGGNTEAFF
TRBJ1-6,.,TRBV2,.,TGTGCCAGCAGTGGCCAACAGTCCGTTTCACCCCTCCACTTT,CASSGQQSVSPLHF
TRBJ1-2,.,TRBV2,.,TGTGCCAGCAGTCAAGCCTATGGCTACACCTTC,CASSQAYGYTF
TRBJ2-7,.,TRBV25-1,.,TGTGCCAGCAGTGAATACGGCGCTTTCGAAACGGAGGAGCAGTACTTC,CASSEYGAFETEEQYF
TRBJ2-7,.,TRBV5-1,TRBD1,TGCGCCAGCAGCTTTGCCGGGACAGTGGGGGAGCAGTACTTC,CASSFAGTVGEQYF
TRBJ2-5,.,TRBV27,.,TGTGCCAGCAGTTTATCCTCCCAAGAGACCCAGTACTTC,CASSLSSQETQYF
TRBJ1-3,.,TRBV11-2,TRBD1,TGTGCCAGCAGCGCAAGCAGGGGGGGGAACACCATATATTTT,CASSASRGGNTIYF
TRBJ2-3,.,TRBV4-1,.,TGCGCCAGCAGCCAAGACTTCTTAAGCGGGTGGGCAGATACGCAGTATTTT,CASSQDFLSGWADTQYF
TRBJ2-3,.,TRBV6-5,TRBD2,TGTGCCAGCAGGCCCCTGACTAGCGGGAGGGATACGCAGTATTTT,CASRPLTSGRDTQYF
TRBJ2-5,few,TRBV7-2,TRBD2,TGTGCCAGCAGCTTAGTTGCGGGAGGGCCTCAAGAGACCCAGTACTTC,CASSLVAGGPQETQYF
TRBJ2-1,.,TRBV9,TRBD2,TGTGCCAGCAGCGTAACCATGGGGAGCGGGGGGAATGAGCAGTTCTTC,CASSVTMGSGGNEQFF
TRBJ2-1,.,TRBV2,TRBD1,TGTGCCAGCAGCCGGGACAGGGGGCTCGGTGAGCAGTTCTTC,CASSRDRGLGEQFF
TRBJ2-7,.,TRBV3-1/TRBV3-2,TRBD1,TGTGCCAGCAGCCAAGGAACAGGGGTGGACGAGCAGTACTTC,CASSQGTGVDEQYF
TRBJ1-3,few,TRBV27,.,TGTGCCAGCAGTCCCTGGGGGAGGGACGAGGCCACCATATATTTT,CASSPWGRDEATIYF
TRBJ2-1,few,TRBV6-5,TRBD2,TGTGCCAGCAGGCCTCCGGGACTAAACTACAATGAGCAGTTCTTC,CASRPPGLNYNEQFF
TRBJ2-2,.,TRBV5-4,TRBD1,TGTGCCAGCAGCTCGTCCCGGGACAGGGGGGAGCTGTTTTTT,CASSSSRDRGELFF
TRBJ1-5,.,TRBV27,TRBD1,TGTGCCAGCGGCGACCTGGGACAGGGAAGCAATCAGCTCCAGCATTTT,CASGDLGQGSNQLQHF
TRBJ2-5,.,TRBV2,TRBD2,TGTGCCAGCAGGGGGACTAGCTTCAAAGAGACCCAGTACTTC,CASRGTSFKETQYF
TRBJ2-5,.,TRBV6-5,TRBD2,TGTGCCAGCAGGACTAGCGGGAAGGGGACCCAGTACTTC,CASRTSGKGTQYF
TRBJ2-5,.,TRBV9,.,TGTGCCAGCAGCGGGGGCAGTAAAGAGACCCAGTACTTC,CASSGGSKETQYF
TRBJ2-1,.,TRBV7-9,TRBD1,TGTGCCAGCAGGACAGGGAGCTCCTACAATGAGCAGTTCTTC,CASRTGSSYNEQFF
TRBJ2-3,.,TRBV19,TRBD2,TGTGCCAGTAGTGATAGCGGGAGGGCCGTGGCAGATACGCAGTATTTT,CASSDSGRAVADTQYF